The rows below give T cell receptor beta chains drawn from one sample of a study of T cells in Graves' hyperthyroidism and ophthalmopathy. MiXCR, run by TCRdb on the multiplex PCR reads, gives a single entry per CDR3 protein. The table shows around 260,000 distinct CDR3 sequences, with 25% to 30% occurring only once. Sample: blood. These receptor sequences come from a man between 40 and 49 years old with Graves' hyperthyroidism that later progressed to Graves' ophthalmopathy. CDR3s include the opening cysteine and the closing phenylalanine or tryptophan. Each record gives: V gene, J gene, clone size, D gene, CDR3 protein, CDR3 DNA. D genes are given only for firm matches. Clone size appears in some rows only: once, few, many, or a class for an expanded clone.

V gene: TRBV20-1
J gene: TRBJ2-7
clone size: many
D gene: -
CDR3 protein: CSAPQPTGSYEQYF
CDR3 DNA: TGCAGTGCACCACAACCGACAGGCTCCTACGAGCAGTACTTC

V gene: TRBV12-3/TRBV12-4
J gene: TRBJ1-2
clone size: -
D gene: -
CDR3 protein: CASSLAKSYGYTF
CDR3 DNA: TGTGCCAGCAGTTTAGCTAAGTCCTATGGCTACACCTTC

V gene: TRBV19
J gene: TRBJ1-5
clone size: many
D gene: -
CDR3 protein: CASVGTSNQPQHF
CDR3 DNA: TGTGCCAGTGTAGGGACTAGCAATCAGCCCCAGCATTTT

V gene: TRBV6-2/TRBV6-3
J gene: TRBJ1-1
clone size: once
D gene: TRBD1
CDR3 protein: CASNVHRGNTEAFF
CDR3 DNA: TGTGCCAGCAATGTGCACAGGGGGAACACTGAAGCTTTCTTT

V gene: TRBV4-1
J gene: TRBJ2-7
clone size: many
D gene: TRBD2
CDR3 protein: CASSQESTSGSYEQYF
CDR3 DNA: TGCGCCAGCAGCCAAGAATCGACTAGCGGGAGCTACGAGCAGTACTTC

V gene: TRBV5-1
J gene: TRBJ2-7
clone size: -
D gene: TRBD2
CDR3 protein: CASSLPGLAGKYEQYF
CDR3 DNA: TGCGCCAGCAGCTTGCCGGGACTAGCGGGAAAGTACGAGCAGTACTTC

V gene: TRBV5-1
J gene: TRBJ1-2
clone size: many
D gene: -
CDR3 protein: CASSQTAHYGYTF
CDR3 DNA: TGCGCCAGCAGCCAGACCGCACACTATGGCTACACCTTC

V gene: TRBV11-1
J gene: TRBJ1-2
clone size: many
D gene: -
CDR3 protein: CASSLVPDGYGYTF
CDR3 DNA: TGTGCCAGCAGCTTAGTCCCGGACGGCTATGGCTACACCTTC

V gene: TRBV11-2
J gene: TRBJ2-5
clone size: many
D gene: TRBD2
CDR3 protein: CASTKTVAGGGETQYF
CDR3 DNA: TGTGCCAGCACCAAAACCGTAGCGGGAGGGGGAGAGACCCAGTACTTC

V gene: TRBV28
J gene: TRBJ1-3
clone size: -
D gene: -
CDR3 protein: CASTLDYKGGEPFF
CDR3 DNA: TGTGCCAGCACCCTCGATTACAAAGGCGGGGAGCCGTTTTTT

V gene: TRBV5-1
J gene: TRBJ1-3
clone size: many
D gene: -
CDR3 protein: CASSEGAGNTIYF
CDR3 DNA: TGCGCCAGCAGTGAAGGAGCTGGAAACACCATATATTTT

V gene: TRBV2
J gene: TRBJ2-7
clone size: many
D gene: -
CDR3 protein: CASTDGTVPYEQYF
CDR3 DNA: TGTGCCAGCACCGATGGGACGGTACCCTACGAGCAGTACTTC

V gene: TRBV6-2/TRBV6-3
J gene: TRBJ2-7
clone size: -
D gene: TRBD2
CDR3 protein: CASRPEASGSYEQYF
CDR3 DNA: TGTGCCAGCAGACCAGAGGCTAGCGGGAGCTACGAGCAGTACTTC

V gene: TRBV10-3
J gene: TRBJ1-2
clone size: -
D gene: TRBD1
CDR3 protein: CAISPGQGANYGYTF
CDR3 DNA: TGTGCCATCAGTCCGGGACAGGGAGCTAACTATGGCTACACCTTC

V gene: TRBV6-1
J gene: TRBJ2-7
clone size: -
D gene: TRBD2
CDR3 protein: CASSEGIAGSYEQYF
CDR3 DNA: TGTGCCAGCAGTGAAGGAATAGCGGGATCCTACGAGCAGTACTTC

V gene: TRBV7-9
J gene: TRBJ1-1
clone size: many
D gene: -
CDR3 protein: CASLERGVNTEAFF
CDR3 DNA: TGTGCCAGCCTAGAGAGAGGGGTGAACACTGAAGCTTTCTTT

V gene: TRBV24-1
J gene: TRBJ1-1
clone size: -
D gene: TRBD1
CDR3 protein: CATSVTGGGEAFF
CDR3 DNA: TGTGCCACCAGTGTGACAGGGGGCGGTGAAGCTTTCTTT

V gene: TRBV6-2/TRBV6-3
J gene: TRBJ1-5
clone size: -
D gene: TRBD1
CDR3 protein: CASSSPRGQGAQPQHF
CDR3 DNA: TGTGCCAGCAGTTCCCCCCGGGGACAGGGTGCTCAGCCCCAGCATTTT

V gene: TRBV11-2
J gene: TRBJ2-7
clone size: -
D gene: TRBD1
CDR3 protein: CASSRTGYREQYF
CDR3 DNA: TGTGCCAGCAGCAGGACAGGGTATCGCGAGCAGTACTTC

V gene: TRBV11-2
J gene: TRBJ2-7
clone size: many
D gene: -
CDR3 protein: CASSGVYEQYF
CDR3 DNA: TGTGCCAGCAGCGGGGTCTACGAGCAGTACTTC

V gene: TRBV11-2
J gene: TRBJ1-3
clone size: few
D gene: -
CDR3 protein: CASSRTGTALSGNTIYF
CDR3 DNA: TGTGCCAGCAGCCGCACCGGGACTGCGCTGTCTGGAAACACCATATATTTT

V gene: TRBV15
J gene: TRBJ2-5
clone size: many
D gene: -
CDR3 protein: CATSRDLTETQQETQYF
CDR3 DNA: TGTGCCACCAGCAGAGATCTGACGGAGACTCAGCAAGAGACCCAGTACTTC

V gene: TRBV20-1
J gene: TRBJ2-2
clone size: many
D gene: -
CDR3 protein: CSALPSGLETGELFF
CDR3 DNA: TGCAGTGCCCTCCCGTCAGGGTTGGAAACCGGGGAGCTGTTTTTT

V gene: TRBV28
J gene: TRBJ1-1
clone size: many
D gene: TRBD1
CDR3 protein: CASNRDRVGIWEAFF
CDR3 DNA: TGTGCCAGCAATAGGGACAGGGTTGGGATTTGGGAAGCTTTCTTT

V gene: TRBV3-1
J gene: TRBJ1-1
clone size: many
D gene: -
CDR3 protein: CASSPGPSEAFF
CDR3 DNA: TGTGCCAGCAGCCCAGGACCTTCTGAAGCTTTCTTT

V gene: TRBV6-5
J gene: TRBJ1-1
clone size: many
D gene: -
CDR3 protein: CASSYETEAFF
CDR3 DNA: TGTGCCAGCAGTTACGAGACTGAAGCTTTCTTT

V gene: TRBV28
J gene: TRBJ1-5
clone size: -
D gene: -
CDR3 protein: CASSSLEGDQPQHF
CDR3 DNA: TGTGCCAGCAGTTCTCTGGAGGGAGATCAGCCCCAGCATTTT

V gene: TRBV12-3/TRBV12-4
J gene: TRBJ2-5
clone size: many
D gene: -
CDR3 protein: CASGVREGGETQYF
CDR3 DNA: TGTGCCAGCGGCGTACGGGAAGGGGGAGAGACCCAGTACTTC

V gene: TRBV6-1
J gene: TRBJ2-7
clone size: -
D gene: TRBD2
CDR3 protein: CASSAFSGNNYEQYF
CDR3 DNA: TGTGCCAGCAGTGCCTTTAGCGGGAATAACTACGAGCAGTACTTC

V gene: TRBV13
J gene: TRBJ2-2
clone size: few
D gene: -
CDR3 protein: CASSWGSGNTGELFF
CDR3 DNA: TGTGCCAGCAGCTGGGGCAGCGGGAACACCGGGGAGCTGTTTTTT

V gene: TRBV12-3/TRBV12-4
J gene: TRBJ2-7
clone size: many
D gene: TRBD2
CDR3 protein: CASSTRTSGRAAYEQYF
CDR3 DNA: TGTGCCAGCAGTACTCGGACTAGCGGGAGGGCGGCCTACGAGCAGTACTTC

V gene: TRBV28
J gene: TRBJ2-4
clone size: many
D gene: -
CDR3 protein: CASSPHRIGSLKIQYF
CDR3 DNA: TGTGCCAGCAGTCCCCATCGAATAGGGTCGCTGAAAATTCAGTACTTC

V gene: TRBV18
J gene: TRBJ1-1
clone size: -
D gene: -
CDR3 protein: CASSPDGDMSTEAFF
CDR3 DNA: TGTGCCAGCTCTCCCGACGGGGACATGAGCACTGAAGCTTTCTTT

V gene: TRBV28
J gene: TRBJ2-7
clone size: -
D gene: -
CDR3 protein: CASSLPLTFYEQYF
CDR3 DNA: TGTGCCAGCAGTCTCCCACTAACCTTCTACGAGCAGTACTTC

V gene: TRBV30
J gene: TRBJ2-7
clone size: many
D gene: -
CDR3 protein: CAWSSLGRTYEQYF
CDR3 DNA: TGTGCCTGGAGTAGTCTGGGCAGAACCTACGAGCAGTACTTC

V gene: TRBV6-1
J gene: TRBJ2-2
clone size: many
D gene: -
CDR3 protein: CASSEVTGWAGELFF
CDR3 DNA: TGTGCCAGCAGTGAAGTAACAGGGTGGGCCGGGGAGCTGTTTTTT

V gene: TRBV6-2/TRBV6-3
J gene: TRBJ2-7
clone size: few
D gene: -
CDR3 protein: CASSHTGHSGSYEQYF
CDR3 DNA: TGTGCCAGCAGCCATACGGGACATTCGGGCTCCTACGAGCAGTACTTC

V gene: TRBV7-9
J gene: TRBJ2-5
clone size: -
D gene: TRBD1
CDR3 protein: CASSAPGQGAWETQYF
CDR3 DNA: TGTGCCAGCAGCGCCCCGGGACAGGGGGCATGGGAGACCCAGTACTTC